The next 15 T cell receptor beta chains were all read from a single sample in a study of T cells after yellow fever vaccination. TCRdb reprocessed the 5' RACE reads via MiXCR and lists one record per CDR3 protein. In the table there are hundreds of thousands of distinct CDR3 sequences, roughly 3.5% of which are singletons. The sample here was PBMCs, taken on the day of the yellow fever booster vaccination. These receptors all stem from a man younger than 30 who received the YFV17D yellow fever vaccine.

This clonotype was found a few times. V usage is TRBV6-2 or TRBV6-3 and J usage is TRBJ1-1, with 7 bases identical to TRBD1. Germline loops: CDR1 MNHEY, CDR2 SVGEGT. The CDR3 contains 12 residues. Trimming at V came to 6 bases and at J to 9 bases, leaving 7 bases not matched to a gene. The CDR3: CASRWTGDQAFF. CDR3 sequence (DNA): TGTGCCAGCAGATGGACAGGTGACCAAGCTTTCTTT.

This clonotype was seen many times. V and J are TRBV4-2 and TRBJ2-4, with D perhaps TRBD1 (6 bases). Germline V gives CDR1 LGHNA, CDR2 YNFKEQ. There are 15 residues in the CDR3. Trimming took off 3 bases at V and 1 base at J, with 10 bases between the two ends. This chain's CDR3 is CASSQNREAKNIQYF. CDR3 nucleotides: TGTGCCAGCAGCCAGAACAGGGAGGCCAAAAACATTCAGTACTTC.

J is TRBJ2-7 and V is TRBV27; 10 bases match TRBD2. Germline CDR1 and CDR2: MNHEY and SMNVEV (reference sequence). V trimming: 2 bases; J trimming: 3 bases; junction bases outside the gene matches: 4. This CDR3 contains 15 residues. The CDR3 spells CASSLASGGLYEQYV. CDR3 sequence (DNA): TGTGCCAGCAGTTTAGCTAGCGGGGGCCTCTACGAGCAGTACGTC.

The gene calls are TRBV28 and TRBJ2-1; D call uncertain. Trimming stripped 6 bases from V and 1 base from J, with 7 bases between. Germline CDR1 MDHEN, CDR2 SYDVKM. CDR3 length: 13 residues. The CDR3 sequence is CASRLQSYNEQFF. CDR3 DNA sequence: TGTGCCAGCAGGCTCCAATCCTACAATGAGCAGTTCTTC.

This clonotype was seen ten or more times. This chain links TRBV4-3 with TRBJ2-3; D may correspond to TRBD1 or TRBD2 (6 bases each). The V gene's germline CDR1 is LGHNA and CDR2 YSLEER. The CDR3 is made up of 17 amino acids. V was pared by 0 bases and J by 0 bases, with 13 bases between. The CDR3 region has the DNA TGCGCCAGCAGCCAAGAAACGAGGGGGGTTAGCACAGATACGCAGTATTTT. This translates into CASSQETRGVSTDTQYF.

This clonotype was recorded a few times. This rearrangement joins TRBV7-9 to TRBJ1-2; possible D gene TRBD1, 5 bases. The germline gives CDR1 SEHNR, CDR2 FQNEAQ (reference sequence). Deletions cut 1 base from V and 6 bases from J, with 9 bases between. CDR3 size: 13 residues. The CDR3 protein is CASSLDLGHGYTF. The CDR3, as DNA: TGTGCCAGCAGCTTAGACCTGGGACATGGCTACACCTTC. The full variable domain, rest sourced from reference TRBV7-9 and TRBJ1-2, is DTGVSQNPRHKITKRGQNVTFRCDPISEHNRLYWYRQTLGQGPEFLTYFQNEAQLEKSRLLSDRFSAERPKGSFSTLEIQRTEQGDSAMYLCASSLDLGHGYTFGSGTRLTVV.

This clonotype was counted at least ten times. This chain's CDR3 is CASSSRSSGNTIYF. CDR3 nucleotide sequence: TGTGCCAGCAGCTCTCGGTCCTCTGGAAACACCATATATTTT. The V call is TRBV7-2, the J call TRBJ1-3; D unclear. V was pared by 4 bases and J by 0 bases, with 7 bases between. This CDR3 is built from 14 residues. Germline CDR1 reads SGHTA; CDR2 reads FQGNSA.

This clonotype came up many times. The chain has TRBV5-1 and TRBJ1-2; the D is unclear. Germline values: CDR1 SGHRS, CDR2 YFSETQ. V gave up 4 bases and J gave up 4 bases, with 11 bases separating them. The CDR3 is 13 amino acids. CDR3 amino acids: CASSAGPSYGYTF. CDR3 DNA sequence: TGCGCCAGCAGCGCTGGACCTAGCTATGGCTACACCTTC.

There are many counts of this clonotype. The genes are TRBV7-2 and TRBJ2-7, with 7 bases matching TRBD1. V shed 5 bases and J 7 bases; nucleotides not matched to a gene: 5. The CDR3 runs to 12 residues. Germline assignment: CDR1 SGHTA and CDR2 FQGNSA. The CDR3 loop is CASSIRDSEQYF. CDR3 nucleotide sequence: TGTGCCAGCAGCATCCGGGACAGTGAGCAGTACTTC.

This clonotype was recorded many times. The V gene is TRBV7-9, the J gene TRBJ2-7; D is uncertain. The CDR3 is made up of 13 amino acids. With 5 bases removed from V and 0 bases from J, the gap between germline ends came to 8 bases. The germline CDR1 and CDR2 sequences are SEHNR and FQNEAQ (reference sequence). The CDR3 coding sequence is TGTGCCAGCAGCACGGGCCACTCCTACGAGCAGTACGTC. Its protein product is CASSTGHSYEQYV.

Only a few counts were recorded for this clonotype. The V gene is TRBV5-1, the J gene TRBJ2-5; D might be TRBD2 (5 bases). The CDR3 is made up of 15 amino acids. The germline gives CDR1 SGHRS, CDR2 YFSETQ. Trimming removed 2 bases at V and 9 bases at J, with 20 bases between. The CDR3 DNA reads as TGCGCCAGCAGCTTTGGGATACTAGGGCCCCGGGCCCAGTACTTC. Its protein product is CASSFGILGPRAQYF.

In this sample, this clonotype turned up many times. The rearrangement joins TRBV4-1 to TRBJ2-3; 10 bases are shared with TRBD2. Unmatched junction bases numbered 6, after V lost 3 bases and J lost 3 bases. CDR3 size: 16 residues. Germline-derived CDR1 and CDR2 are MGHRA and YSYEKL. The CDR3 spells CASSQLAGVLTDTQYF. In nucleotides, the CDR3 is TGCGCCAGCAGCCAGCTAGCGGGGGTCCTTACAGATACGCAGTATTTT.

V and J are TRBV19 and TRBJ1-5; tentatively, D is TRBD1 (5 bases). Germline loops: CDR1 LNHDA, CDR2 SQIVND (reference sequence). Trimming removed 6 bases from V and 3 bases from J, with 9 bases in between. The CDR3 is 13 residues long. CDR3 residues: CASSPDNNQPQHF. CDR3 in DNA: TGTGCCAGTAGCCCGGACAACAATCAGCCCCAGCATTTT.

This clonotype turned up a few times. CDR3 DNA: TGTGCCAGCACGGGGGCAACCGGCTACACCTTC. Translation gives CASTGATGYTF. The rearrangement uses TRBV5-4 and TRBJ1-2, with a tentative D call TRBD1 (6 bases). Germline CDR1 is SGHNT and CDR2 is YYREEE (reference sequence). The V end was cut by 6 bases, the J end by 8 bases, with 11 bases between. The CDR3 sequence is 11 residues long.

This clonotype was counted ten times or more. The V call is TRBV6-5, the J call TRBJ2-1; 15 nucleotides match TRBD2. The ends lost 6 bases at V and 6 bases at J; junction bases unmatched: 3. Looked up from germline, CDR1 is MNHEY and CDR2 is SVGAGI. The CDR3 consists of 15 residues. The CDR3 nucleotides are TGTGCCAGCAGCTGGACTAGCGGGGGGGCCAATGAGCAGTTCTTC. This translates into CASSWTSGGANEQFF.